This paragraph reports one T cell receptor (beta chain). CDR1 ENHRY and CDR2 SYGVKD come from the germline V gene. This CDR3 is 14 amino acids long. Between the trimmed V and J ends, which lost 0 bases and 8 bases, there was a span of 13 bases. Sequencing used immunoSEQ multiplex PCR; TCRdb keeps in-frame clones, though not all of them. The table lists some 120,000 clones, almost 90% of them singletons. This sample was taken from a study of cytomegalovirus exposure and HLA in healthy donors. This chain uses TRBV10-3 with TRBJ1-2; unclear D gene. This receptor was identified in a man between 25 and 39 years old in good health and CMV-seronegative. Sequencing input: PBMCs. This CDR3 reads CAISESAGLDGYTF. CDR3 DNA sequence: TGTGCCATCAGTGAGTCAGCAGGCCTTGACGGCTACACCTTC.